This paragraph covers one TCR beta chain sequence. Its recognized antigen is unknown. Per-nucleotide qualities are absent, and no much larger clonotype sits a single base away. The germline V gene (reference sequence) provides CDR1 LGHDT and CDR2 YNNKEL. Germline trimming: 4 bases from V, 0 bases from J; junction bases outside gene matches: 9. The CDR3 has 17 amino acids, counting the end cysteine and phenylalanine. Of the read, only the CDR3 DNA is kept; its 51 bases are in frame from base 1. The data are from a study of blood T cell repertoires in COVID-19 (dated by TCRdb to about 2020). About the study as a whole: Collaborator samples came from the United States, Italy and Spain and covered acute and convalescent phases of COVID-19. The material from the prospective study consisted of cDNA or gDNA derived from T cells, B-cell-depleted T cells, or PBMCs. Deeply sampled blood TCRbeta repertoires from subjects exposed to, actively infected with, or recovered from COVID-19 were included in the dataset. A freely available public database, intended as a resource for researchers studying the immune response to SARS-CoV-2, is where the repertoires were released. Samples were obtained from the ongoing ImmuneRACE study (first 160 participants) and from some 1,200 subjects provided by 6 global collaborators. The sample metadata nearly always contained a de-identified subject ID, COVID-19 status, age in years and sex. Where available, HLA class I and class II types were taken from metadata supplied by the sample provider and were not determined by assay-based typing.

TCRbeta CDR3 regions were amplified from genomic DNA by means of the immunoSEQ Assay, a bias-controlled multiplex PCR. Per the source publication's procedure: Nucleated cell counts per sample were estimated from amplification of reference gene primers within the assay. To quantify the absolute abundance of each unique TCRbeta CDR3 rearrangement, sequence reads were collapsed and filtered. For each sample, productive Simpson clonality was calculated as the square root of Simpson's diversity index over productive rearrangements. This is the immuneACCESS table as TCRdb keeps it, with only in-frame sequences that have V and J called. A part of the clones is gone; compared with another copy, unresolved V genes explain less than half, and the rest is unexplained. D and trimming come from the DNA, and the V and J calls and clone size come from that table. The sample table lists approximately 270,000 clones, roughly 89% of them with a count of one. The ten largest clones take up approximately 1.8% of the sample.

Participants in the prospective study were enrolled through a virtual design, were aged roughly 18 to 90 years, and lived in roughly 24 United States geographic areas. Cohort assignment in the prospective study relied on participant-reported clinical history from a screening survey and a study questionnaire. Recovered participants in ImmuneRACE Cohort 3 were defined by two consecutive negative NP/OP PCR tests, clearance by a healthcare professional, or resolution of symptoms. In the prospective study, mobile phlebotomists collected whole blood, serum and a nasopharyngeal or oropharyngeal swab from each participant. Prospective study participants could optionally give additional blood draws and questionnaires over an approximately two-month period. Before DNA extraction, blood samples from the prospective study were shipped at room temperature or frozen. Beyond this particular receptor, the publication reports: How much clinical and demographic metadata was included differed by source and by participant, and the metadata was provided uncurated.

The chain employs TRBV3-1 (or the pseudogene TRBV3-2) and TRBJ1-3; 7 bases in the middle match TRBD1. The sample consisted of PBMCs or T cells enriched from blood (not recorded which). The source is a woman aged 55-70 years who had recovered from COVID-19. This receptor has the CDR3 CASSPGGTDLSGNTIYF. Read as DNA, the sequence is TGTGCCAGCAGCCCCGGCGGGACAGATCTCTCTGGAAACACCATATATTTT.